This TCR beta chain appears in the sequencing data of a study of technical replicates of blood from a handful of donors. The data were produced by immunoSEQ multiplex PCR, yet TCRdb's version contains in-frame clones alone and is incomplete. This table has 65,000 to 90,000 clones, 90% to 95% appearing once. This CDR3 contains 16 residues. The trim removed 5 bases at V and 5 bases at J, leaving 11 bases unmatched. Looked up from germline, CDR1 is LGHNA and CDR2 is YNFKEQ. The material sequenced was PBMCs. The V call is TRBV4-2, the J call TRBJ2-1, with TRBD2 matching 8 bases. This TCR came from a human donor in good health. Some clones in this sample may be carry-over from other donors' samples. The CDR3 nucleotides read TGTGCCAGCAGCTCCGGGGGACTAGACATCCACAATGAGCAGTTCTTC. This sequence encodes CASSSGGLDIHNEQFF.